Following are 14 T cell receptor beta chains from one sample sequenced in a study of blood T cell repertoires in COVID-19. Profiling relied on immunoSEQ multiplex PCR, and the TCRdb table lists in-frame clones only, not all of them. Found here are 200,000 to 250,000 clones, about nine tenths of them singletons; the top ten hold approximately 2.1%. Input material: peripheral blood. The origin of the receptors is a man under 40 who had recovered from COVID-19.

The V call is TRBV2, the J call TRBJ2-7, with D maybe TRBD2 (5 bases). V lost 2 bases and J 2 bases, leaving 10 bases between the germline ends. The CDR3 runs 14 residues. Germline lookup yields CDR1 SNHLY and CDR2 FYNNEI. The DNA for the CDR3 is TGTGCCAGCAGTGAAAAGCGGTCCCCCTACGAGCAGTACTTC. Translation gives CASSEKRSPYEQYF. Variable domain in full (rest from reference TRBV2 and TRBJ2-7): EPEVTQTPSHQVTQMGQEVILRCVPISNHLYFYWYRQILGQKVEFLVSFYNNEISEKSEIFDDQFSVERPDGSNFTLKIRSTKLEDSAMYFCASSEKRSPYEQYFGPGTRLTVT.

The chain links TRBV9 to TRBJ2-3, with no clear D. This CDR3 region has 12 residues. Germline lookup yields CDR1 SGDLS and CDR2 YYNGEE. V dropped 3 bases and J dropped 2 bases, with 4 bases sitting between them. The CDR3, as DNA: TGTGCCAGCAGCGCCTTCACAGATACGCAGTATTTT. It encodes CASSAFTDTQYF.

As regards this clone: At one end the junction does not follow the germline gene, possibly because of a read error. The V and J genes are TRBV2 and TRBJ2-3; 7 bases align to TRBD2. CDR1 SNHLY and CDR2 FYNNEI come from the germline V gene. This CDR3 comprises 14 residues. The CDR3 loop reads CASSETSAGTMYDF. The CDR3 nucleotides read TGTGCCAGCAGTGAAACTTCAGCCGGGACTATGTATGATTTT.

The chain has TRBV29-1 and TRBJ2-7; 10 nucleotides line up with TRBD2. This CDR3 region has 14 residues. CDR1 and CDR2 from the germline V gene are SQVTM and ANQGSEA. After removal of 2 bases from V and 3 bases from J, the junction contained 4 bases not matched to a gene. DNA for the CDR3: TGCAGCGTTGAAATCCCTAGCGGGGGCTACGAGCAGTACTTC. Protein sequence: CSVEIPSGGYEQYF.

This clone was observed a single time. The CDR3 protein is CASSLNRLAGGPGDTQYF. CDR3 nucleotides: TGCGCCAGCAGCTTGAACCGACTAGCGGGGGGGCCAGGGGATACGCAGTATTTT. The rearrangement joins TRBV5-1 to TRBJ2-3, with 14 bases aligning to TRBD2. The CDR3 is 18 residues long. Germline trimming cut 1 base from V and 6 bases from J; bases unmatched to any gene: 10. Germline V gene lookup returns CDR1 SGHRS and CDR2 YFSETQ.

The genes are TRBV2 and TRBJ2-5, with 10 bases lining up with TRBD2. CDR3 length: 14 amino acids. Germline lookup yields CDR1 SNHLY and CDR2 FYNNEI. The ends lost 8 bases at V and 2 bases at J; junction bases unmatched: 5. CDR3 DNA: TGTGCCAGCCAACTAGCGGGGACGCAAGAGACCCAGTACTTC. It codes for CASQLAGTQETQYF. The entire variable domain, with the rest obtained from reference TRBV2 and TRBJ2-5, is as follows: EPEVTQTPSHQVTQMGQEVILRCVPISNHLYFYWYRQILGQKVEFLVSFYNNEISEKSEIFDDQFSVERPDGSNFTLKIRSTKLEDSAMYFCASQLAGTQETQYFGPGTRLLVL.

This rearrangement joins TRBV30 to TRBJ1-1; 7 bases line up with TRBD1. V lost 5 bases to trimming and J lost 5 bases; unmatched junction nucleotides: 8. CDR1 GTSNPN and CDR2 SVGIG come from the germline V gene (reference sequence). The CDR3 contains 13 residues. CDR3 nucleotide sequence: TGTGCCTGGGAGACAGGGTTGGGGACTGAAGCTTTCTTT. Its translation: CAWETGLGTEAFF.

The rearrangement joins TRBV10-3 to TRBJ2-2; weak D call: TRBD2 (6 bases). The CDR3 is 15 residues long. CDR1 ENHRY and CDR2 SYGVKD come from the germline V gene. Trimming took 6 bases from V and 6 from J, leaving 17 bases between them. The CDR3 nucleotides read TGTGCCATCAGGCCGGGACTCGAAAAGGCCGGGGAGCTGTTTTTT. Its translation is CAIRPGLEKAGELFF.

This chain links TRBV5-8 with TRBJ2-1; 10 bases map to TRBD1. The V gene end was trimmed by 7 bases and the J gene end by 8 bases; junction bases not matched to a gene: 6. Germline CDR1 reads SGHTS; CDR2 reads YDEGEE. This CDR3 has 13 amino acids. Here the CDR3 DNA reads TGTGCCAGCCTCGACAGGGGGCGTTATGAGCAGTTCTTC. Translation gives CASLDRGRYEQFF.

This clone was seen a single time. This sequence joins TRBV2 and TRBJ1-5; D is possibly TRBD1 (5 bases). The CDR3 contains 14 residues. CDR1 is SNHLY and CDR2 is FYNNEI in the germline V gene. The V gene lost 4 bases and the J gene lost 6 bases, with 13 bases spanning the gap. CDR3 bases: TGTGCCAGCAGTGCATCGGGGGTATTTCAGCCCCAGCATTTT. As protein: CASSASGVFQPQHF.

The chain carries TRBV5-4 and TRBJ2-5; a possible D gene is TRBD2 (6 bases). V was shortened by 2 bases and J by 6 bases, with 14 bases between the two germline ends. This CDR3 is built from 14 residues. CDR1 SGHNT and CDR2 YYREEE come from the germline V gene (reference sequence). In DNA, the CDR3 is TGTGCCAGCAGCTTTCCGACGGGGGTAAAGACCCAGTACTTC. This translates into CASSFPTGVKTQYF.

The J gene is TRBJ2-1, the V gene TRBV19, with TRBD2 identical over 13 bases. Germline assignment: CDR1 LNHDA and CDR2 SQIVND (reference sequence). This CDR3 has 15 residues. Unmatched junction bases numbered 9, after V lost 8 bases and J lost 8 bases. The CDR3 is CASGKTSGGPYEQFF. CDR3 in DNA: TGTGCCAGTGGGAAGACTAGCGGGGGGCCTTATGAGCAGTTCTTC.

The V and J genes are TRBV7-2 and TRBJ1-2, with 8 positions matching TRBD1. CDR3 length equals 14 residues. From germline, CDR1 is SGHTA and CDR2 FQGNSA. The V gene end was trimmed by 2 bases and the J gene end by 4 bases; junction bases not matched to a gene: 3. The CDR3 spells CASSLSDRGYGYTF. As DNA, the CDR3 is TGTGCCAGCAGCTTATCCGACAGGGGCTATGGCTACACCTTC.

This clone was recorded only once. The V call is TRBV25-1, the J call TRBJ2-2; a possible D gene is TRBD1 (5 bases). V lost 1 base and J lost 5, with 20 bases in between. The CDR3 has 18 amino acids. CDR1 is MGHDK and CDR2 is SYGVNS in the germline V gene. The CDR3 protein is CASSELRPQGPRTGELFF. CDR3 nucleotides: TGTGCCAGCAGTGAATTACGCCCCCAGGGTCCCCGAACCGGGGAGCTGTTTTTT.